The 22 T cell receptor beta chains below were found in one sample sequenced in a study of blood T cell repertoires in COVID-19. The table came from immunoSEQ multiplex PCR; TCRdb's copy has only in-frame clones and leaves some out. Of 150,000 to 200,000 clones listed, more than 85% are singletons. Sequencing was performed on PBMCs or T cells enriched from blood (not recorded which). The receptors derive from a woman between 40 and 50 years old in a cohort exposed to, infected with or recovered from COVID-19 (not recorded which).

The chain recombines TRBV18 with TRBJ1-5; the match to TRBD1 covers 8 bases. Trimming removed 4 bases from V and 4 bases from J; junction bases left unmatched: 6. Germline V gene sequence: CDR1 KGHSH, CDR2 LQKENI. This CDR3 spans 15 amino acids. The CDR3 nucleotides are TGTGCCAGCTCACTCGACAGGGGCGAGAATCAGCCCCAGCATTTT. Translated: CASSLDRGENQPQHF.

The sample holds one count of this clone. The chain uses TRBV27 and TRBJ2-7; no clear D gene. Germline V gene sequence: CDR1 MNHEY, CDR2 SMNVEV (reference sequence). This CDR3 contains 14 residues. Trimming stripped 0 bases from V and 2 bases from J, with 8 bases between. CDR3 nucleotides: TGTGCCAGCAGTTTATCGATAGGAGCCTACGAGCAGTACTTC. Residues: CASSLSIGAYEQYF.

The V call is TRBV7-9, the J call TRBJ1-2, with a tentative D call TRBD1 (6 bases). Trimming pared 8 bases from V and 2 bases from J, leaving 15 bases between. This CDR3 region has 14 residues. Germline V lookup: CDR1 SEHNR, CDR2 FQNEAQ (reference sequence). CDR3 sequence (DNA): TGTGCCAGCCGAGATAGGGGGTTGAACTATGGCTACACCTTC. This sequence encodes CASRDRGLNYGYTF.

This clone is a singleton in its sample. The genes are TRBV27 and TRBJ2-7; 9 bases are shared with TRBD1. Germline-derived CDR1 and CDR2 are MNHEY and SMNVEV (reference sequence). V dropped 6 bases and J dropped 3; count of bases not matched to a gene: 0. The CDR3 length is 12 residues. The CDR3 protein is CASRTGGYEQYF. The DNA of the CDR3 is TGTGCCAGCAGGACAGGGGGCTACGAGCAGTACTTC.

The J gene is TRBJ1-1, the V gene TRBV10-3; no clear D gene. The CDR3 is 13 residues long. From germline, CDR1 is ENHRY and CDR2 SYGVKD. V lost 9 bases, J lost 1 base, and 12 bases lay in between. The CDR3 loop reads CAMRRDQNTEAFF. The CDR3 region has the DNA TGTGCCATGCGCCGGGATCAGAACACTGAAGCTTTCTTT.

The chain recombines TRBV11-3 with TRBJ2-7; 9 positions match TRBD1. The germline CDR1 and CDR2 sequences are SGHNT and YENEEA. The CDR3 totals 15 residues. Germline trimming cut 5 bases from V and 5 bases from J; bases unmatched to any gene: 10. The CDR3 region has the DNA TGTGCCAGCAGCGAGAGGACAGGGGTGGACCACGAGCAGTACTTC. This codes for CASSERTGVDHEQYF. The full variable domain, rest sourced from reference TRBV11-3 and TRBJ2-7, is EAGVVQSPRYKIIEKKQPVAFWCNPISGHNTLYWYLQNLGQGPELLIRYENEEAVDDSQLPKDRFSAERLKGVDSTLKIQPAELGDSAVYLCASSERTGVDHEQYFGPGTRLTVT.

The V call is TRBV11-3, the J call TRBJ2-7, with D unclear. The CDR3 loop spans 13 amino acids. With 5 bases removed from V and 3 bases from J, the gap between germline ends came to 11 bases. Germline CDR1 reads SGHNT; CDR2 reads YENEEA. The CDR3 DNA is TGTGCCAGCAGCCGTTTTGGCAGCTACGAGCAGTACTTC. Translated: CASSRFGSYEQYF.

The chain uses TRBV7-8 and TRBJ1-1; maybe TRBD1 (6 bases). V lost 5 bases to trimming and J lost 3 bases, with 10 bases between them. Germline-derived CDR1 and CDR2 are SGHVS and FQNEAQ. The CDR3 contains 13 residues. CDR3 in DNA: TGTGCCAGCAGCCTTCACAGGGACACTGAAGCTTTCTTT. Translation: CASSLHRDTEAFF. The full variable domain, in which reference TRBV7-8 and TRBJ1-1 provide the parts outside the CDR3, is GAGVSQSPRYKVAKRGQDVALRCDPISGHVSLFWYQQALGQGPEFLTYFQNEAQLDKSGLPSDRFFAERPEGSVSTLKIQRTQQEDSAVYLCASSLHRDTEAFFGQGTRLTVV.

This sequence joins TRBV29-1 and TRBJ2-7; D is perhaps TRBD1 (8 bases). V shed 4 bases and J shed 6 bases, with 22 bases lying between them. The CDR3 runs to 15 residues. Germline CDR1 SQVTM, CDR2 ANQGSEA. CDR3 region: CSVGLADRDLGEQYF. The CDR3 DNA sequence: TGCAGCGTTGGGCTAGCGGACAGGGATCTTGGCGAGCAGTACTTC.

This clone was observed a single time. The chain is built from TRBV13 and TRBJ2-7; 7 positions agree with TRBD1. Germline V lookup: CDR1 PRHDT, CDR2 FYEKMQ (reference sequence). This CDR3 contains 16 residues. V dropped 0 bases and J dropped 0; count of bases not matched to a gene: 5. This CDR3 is CASSLGAGGASYEQYF. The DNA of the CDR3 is TGTGCCAGCAGCTTAGGGGCAGGGGGAGCCTCCTACGAGCAGTACTTC.

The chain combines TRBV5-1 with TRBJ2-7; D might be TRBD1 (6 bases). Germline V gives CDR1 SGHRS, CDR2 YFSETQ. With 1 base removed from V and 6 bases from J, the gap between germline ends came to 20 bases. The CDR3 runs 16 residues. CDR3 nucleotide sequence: TGCGCCAGCAGCTTGCCCTTGGACAGCTCCAACATCGAGCAGTACTTC. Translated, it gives CASSLPLDSSNIEQYF.

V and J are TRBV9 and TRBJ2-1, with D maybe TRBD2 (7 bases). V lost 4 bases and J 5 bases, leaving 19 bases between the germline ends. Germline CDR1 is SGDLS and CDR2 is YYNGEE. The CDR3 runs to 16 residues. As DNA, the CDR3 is TGTGCCAGCAGCCATCGGGGGGCCCAGTGGGACAATGAGCAGTTCTTC. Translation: CASSHRGAQWDNEQFF.

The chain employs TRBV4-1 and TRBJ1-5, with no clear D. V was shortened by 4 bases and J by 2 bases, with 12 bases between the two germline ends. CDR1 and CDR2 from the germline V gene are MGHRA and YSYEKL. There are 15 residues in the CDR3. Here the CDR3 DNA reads TGCGCCAGCAGCCTCCTGACTGAGGGCAATCAGCCCCAGCATTTT. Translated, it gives CASSLLTEGNQPQHF.

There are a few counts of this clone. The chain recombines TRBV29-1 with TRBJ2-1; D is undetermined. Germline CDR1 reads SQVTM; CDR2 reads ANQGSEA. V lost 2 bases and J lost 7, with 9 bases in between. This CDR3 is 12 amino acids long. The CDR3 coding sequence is TGCAGCGTTGAACACCACGGGAATGAGCAGTTCTTC. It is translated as CSVEHHGNEQFF.

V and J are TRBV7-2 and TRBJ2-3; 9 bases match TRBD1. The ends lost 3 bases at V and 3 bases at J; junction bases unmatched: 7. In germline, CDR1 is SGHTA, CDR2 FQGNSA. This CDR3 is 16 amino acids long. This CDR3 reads CASSFPGDRVTDTQYF. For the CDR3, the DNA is TGTGCCAGCAGCTTCCCTGGGGACAGGGTGACAGATACGCAGTATTTT.

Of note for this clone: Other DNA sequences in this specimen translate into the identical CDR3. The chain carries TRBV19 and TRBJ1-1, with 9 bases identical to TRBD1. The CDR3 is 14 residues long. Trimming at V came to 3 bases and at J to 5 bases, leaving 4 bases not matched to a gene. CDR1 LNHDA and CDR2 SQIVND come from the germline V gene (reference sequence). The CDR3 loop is CASSMGTGRTEAFF. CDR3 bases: TGTGCCAGTAGTATGGGGACAGGGAGAACTGAAGCTTTCTTT.

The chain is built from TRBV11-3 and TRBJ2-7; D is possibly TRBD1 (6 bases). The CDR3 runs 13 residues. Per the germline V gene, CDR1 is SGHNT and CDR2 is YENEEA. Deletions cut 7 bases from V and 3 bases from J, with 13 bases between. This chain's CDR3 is CASTQRTVYEQYF. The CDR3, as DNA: TGTGCCAGCACCCAAAGGACAGTCTACGAGCAGTACTTC.

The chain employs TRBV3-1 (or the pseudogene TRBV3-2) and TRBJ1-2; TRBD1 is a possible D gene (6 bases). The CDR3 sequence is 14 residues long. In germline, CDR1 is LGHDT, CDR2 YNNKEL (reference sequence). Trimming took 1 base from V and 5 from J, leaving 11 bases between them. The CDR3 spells CASSQVPGQYGYTF. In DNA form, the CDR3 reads TGTGCCAGCAGCCAAGTTCCCGGACAGTATGGCTACACCTTC.

In DNA form, the CDR3 reads TGCAGCGTTACCAGGCCCAACACTGAAGCTTTCTTT. Its translation: CSVTRPNTEAFF. J is TRBJ1-1 and V is TRBV29-1, with D hard to call. Germline V gene sequence: CDR1 SQVTM, CDR2 ANQGSEA. The CDR3 has 12 residues. V was pared by 5 bases and J by 2 bases, with 9 bases between.

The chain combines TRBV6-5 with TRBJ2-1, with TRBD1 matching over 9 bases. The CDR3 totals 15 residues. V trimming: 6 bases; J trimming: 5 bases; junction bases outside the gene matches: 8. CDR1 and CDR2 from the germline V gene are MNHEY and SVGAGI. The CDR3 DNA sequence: TGTGCCAGCAGCACTGACAGGGGGTTTAACAATGAGCAGTTCTTC. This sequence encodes CASSTDRGFNNEQFF.

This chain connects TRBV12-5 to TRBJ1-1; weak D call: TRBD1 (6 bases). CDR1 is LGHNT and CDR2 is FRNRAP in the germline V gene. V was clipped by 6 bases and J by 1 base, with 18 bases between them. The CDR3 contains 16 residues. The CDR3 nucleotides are TGTGCTAGTGGCCGTTCCGGACAGAGTAAGAACACTGAAGCTTTCTTT. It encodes CASGRSGQSKNTEAFF.

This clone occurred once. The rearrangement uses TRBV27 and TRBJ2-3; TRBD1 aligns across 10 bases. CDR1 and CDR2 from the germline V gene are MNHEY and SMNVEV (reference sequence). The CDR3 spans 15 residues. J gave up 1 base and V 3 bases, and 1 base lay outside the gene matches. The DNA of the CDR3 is TGTGCCAGCAGTTTCGGGACAGGGGGCACAGATACGCAGTATTTT. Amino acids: CASSFGTGGTDTQYF.